Listed here are 15 T cell receptor beta chains from one sample, sequenced in a study of T-cell reconstitution after alpha-beta-depleted transplantation in children. Unique molecular identifiers tagged the TCRbeta library. Using its own MiXCR run on the PCR reads, TCRdb lists one record per CDR3 protein. Of hundreds of thousands of distinct CDR3 sequences in the sample, approximately 10% were seen once. This specimen consisted of PBMCs, obtained before TCRalphabeta/CD19-depleted stem cell transplant. The receptor set was obtained from a child aged 2 to 15 with inherited bone marrow failure, due to receive a stem cell transplant.

This clonotype was counted ten times or more. The genes are TRBV20-1 and TRBJ2-2, with 7 bases that match TRBD2. The trim removed 3 bases at V and 7 bases at J, leaving 8 bases unmatched. CDR3 length: 14 residues. CDR1 is DFQATT and CDR2 is SNEGSKA in the germline V gene (reference sequence). The CDR3 region is CSARVGLGDGELFF. The CDR3 DNA is TGCAGTGCTAGGGTAGGACTAGGGGACGGGGAGCTGTTTTTT.

This clonotype showed up many times. The chain links TRBV6-5 to TRBJ2-7; 7 nucleotides line up with TRBD2. Germline V gene lookup returns CDR1 MNHEY and CDR2 SVGAGI. This CDR3 contains 14 residues. J gave up 2 bases and V 4 bases, and 5 bases lay outside the gene matches. The CDR3 is CASSSSGHTYEQYF. The CDR3 DNA reads TGTGCCAGCAGTTCTAGCGGTCATACCTACGAGCAGTACTTC.

This clonotype was detected many times. The V call is TRBV5-1, the J call TRBJ2-7; 8 nucleotides match TRBD1. With 3 bases clipped from V and 2 bases from J, the junction kept 4 bases outside the gene matches. Germline V CDR1 and CDR2: SGHRS, YFSETQ. The CDR3 extends over 14 amino acids. The DNA for the CDR3 is TGCGCCAGCAGCTCCTGGACAGGGACCTACGAGCAGTACTTC. It codes for CASSSWTGTYEQYF. Variable domain in full (rest from reference TRBV5-1 and TRBJ2-7): KAGVTQTPRYLIKTRGQQVTLSCSPISGHRSVSWYQQTPGQGLQFLFEYFSETQRNKGNFPGRFSGRQFSNSRSEMNVSTLELGDSALYLCASSSWTGTYEQYFGPGTRLTVT.

This clonotype was detected ten times or more. The chain joins TRBV7-2 to TRBJ2-7, with D perhaps matching TRBD2 (5 bases). The CDR3 consists of 13 residues. V gave up 1 base and J gave up 4 bases, with 8 bases separating them. Per the germline V gene, CDR1 is SGHTA and CDR2 is FQGNSA. CDR3 in amino acids: CASSLGEIYEQYF. CDR3 DNA: TGTGCCAGCAGCTTAGGGGAGATATACGAGCAGTACTTC.

This clonotype was observed at least ten times. The chain recombines TRBV7-2 with TRBJ2-3; 7 bases line up with TRBD1. Germline CDR1 reads SGHTA; CDR2 reads FQGNSA. The CDR3 extends over 15 amino acids. V dropped 5 bases and J dropped 5; count of bases not matched to a gene: 10. CDR3 in DNA: TGTGCCAGCAGCAAGATAACAGGGGTCGGAGATACGCAGTATTTT. This encodes CASSKITGVGDTQYF.

Many counts were recorded for this clonotype. The rearrangement links TRBV6-5 to TRBJ2-3; no reliable D call. The V end was cut by 5 bases, the J end by 4 bases, with 7 bases between. Germline V gene sequence: CDR1 MNHEY, CDR2 SVGAGI. This CDR3 is built from 12 residues. CDR3 DNA sequence: TGTGCCAGCAGTGGTCAAGCAGATACGCAGTATTTT. Amino acids: CASSGQADTQYF.

The chain has TRBV15 and TRBJ2-3; D assignment may be TRBD1 or TRBD2 (5 bases each). CDR3 length: 17 amino acids. The V and J ends lost 5 bases and 0 bases respectively, with 18 bases between them. Looked up from germline, CDR1 is LNHNV and CDR2 is YYDKDF (reference sequence). The CDR3, as DNA: TGTGCCACCAGCGCTTGGGACGGCTTAACTAGCACAGATACGCAGTATTTT. It yields the protein CATSAWDGLTSTDTQYF. Looking up the rest from reference TRBV15 and TRBJ2-3 gives the full variable domain: DAMVIQNPRYQVTQFGKPVTLSCSQTLNHNVMYWYQQKSSQAPKLLFHYYDKDFNNEADTPDNFQSRRPNTSFCFLDIRSPGLGDTAMYLCATSAWDGLTSTDTQYFGPGTRLTVL.

There are many counts of this clonotype. The chain carries TRBV28 and TRBJ2-7; the D call may be TRBD1 or TRBD2 (6 bases each). The CDR3 sequence is 13 residues long. The germline V and J ends were trimmed by 7 bases and 3 bases, with 13 bases remaining between them. Germline V gives CDR1 MDHEN, CDR2 SYDVKM. CDR3 DNA: TGTGCCAGCACACGGGGGCCGTACTACGAGCAGTACTTC. Residues: CASTRGPYYEQYF.

This clonotype was observed a handful of times. The V and J genes are TRBV3-1 and TRBJ2-1; D might be TRBD1 or TRBD2, each matching 5 bases. This CDR3 is built from 18 residues. V lost 0 bases and J 5 bases, leaving 20 bases between the germline ends. Germline V gene lookup returns CDR1 LGHDT and CDR2 YNNKEL (reference sequence). The CDR3 protein is CASSQEDLDPRGNNEQFF. The DNA for the CDR3 is TGTGCCAGCAGCCAAGAAGATTTGGACCCTCGGGGCAACAATGAGCAGTTCTTC.

The J gene is TRBJ2-7, the V gene TRBV27; 7 nucleotides line up with TRBD2. In germline, CDR1 is MNHEY, CDR2 SMNVEV (reference sequence). J lost 2 bases, V lost 2 bases, and 9 bases had no gene match. CDR3 size: 16 residues. The CDR3 region is CASSLLGRGGTYEQYF. For the CDR3, the DNA is TGTGCCAGCAGTTTACTGGGAAGGGGAGGGACCTACGAGCAGTACTTC.

This clonotype was counted at least ten times. The rearrangement joins TRBV29-1 to TRBJ2-7; D possibly corresponds to TRBD1 (6 bases). Trimming left V 3 bases short and J 5 bases short, with 11 bases between. The CDR3 totals 12 residues. Germline-derived CDR1 and CDR2 are SQVTM and ANQGSEA. CDR3 nucleotide sequence: TGCAGCGTTGACCAAGGGGGTCACGAGCAGTACTTC. It specifies CSVDQGGHEQYF.

The J gene is TRBJ2-7, the V gene TRBV4-1, with 8 bases fitting TRBD1. After removal of 4 bases from V and 5 bases from J, the junction contained 4 bases not matched to a gene. The germline V gene encodes CDR1 MGHRA and CDR2 YSYEKL. This CDR3 contains 13 residues. The CDR3 DNA follows: TGCGCCAGCAGCCGACAGGGGAGGAACGAGCAGTACTTC. Translation gives CASSRQGRNEQYF.

A word on this clonotype: Just one base apart from a much larger clone, this may be a read error. The V and J genes are TRBV10-3 and TRBJ2-5; the D gene is possibly TRBD2 (6 bases). Germline V gene data show CDR1 as ENHRY and CDR2 as SYGVKD. CDR3 length: 15 residues. The DNA for the CDR3 is TGTGCCATCAGTGAGTCTTGGAGACTAGTGGAGACCGAGTACTTC. Its protein is CAISESWRLVETEYF.

This clonotype was detected ten times or more. The CDR3 DNA is TGTGCCAGCAGTTTGGGCCTAGCGAGGTACGAGCAGTACTTC. This sequence encodes CASSLGLARYEQYF. The chain carries TRBV27 and TRBJ2-7; maybe TRBD2 (6 bases). Germline V lookup: CDR1 MNHEY, CDR2 SMNVEV (reference sequence). The CDR3 has 14 residues. With 3 bases removed from V and 4 bases from J, the gap between germline ends came to 13 bases.

This clonotype was counted at least ten times. The chain combines TRBV5-6 with TRBJ1-1, with 7 bases lining up with TRBD1. Per the germline V gene, CDR1 is SGHDT and CDR2 is YYEEEE. The CDR3 spans 14 residues. The ends lost 1 base at V and 4 bases at J; junction bases unmatched: 4. The CDR3: CASSLFDRATEAFF. The CDR3 DNA is TGTGCCAGCAGCTTGTTTGACAGGGCCACTGAAGCTTTCTTT.